A selection of T cell receptor beta chains follows, all from one sample in a study of cytomegalovirus exposure and HLA in healthy donors. TCRdb's table, derived via immunoSEQ multiplex PCR, lists solely in-frame clones and lacks some. The data hold roughly 230,000 clones, with about 85% observed a single time. Sequenced sample: PBMCs. The receptors stem from a girl aged 2 to 10 in good health and CMV-seronegative. The CDR3 runs from the conserved cysteine through the conserved F or W. Fields, in order: J gene, V gene, clone size, CDR3 protein. Clone size, where shown, is once, few, many, or a class for clones that have expanded.

TRBJ1-2	TRBV4-1	-	CASSPGTGVNYGYTF
TRBJ2-7	TRBV10-2	-	CASKYGRGSYEQYF
TRBJ2-1	TRBV21-1	-	CASSKVQPREISPNEQFF
TRBJ2-5	TRBV9	-	CASSEDSLQETQYF
TRBJ2-5	TRBV18	-	CASSLGLAGNQETQYF
-	TRBV27	-	CASSLSYGSKPYEQYF
TRBJ2-2	TRBV4-1	-	CASSRTEGLAGGPGTGELFF
TRBJ1-6	TRBV6-5	-	CASCRKIPYNSPLHF
TRBJ1-5	TRBV19	few	CASSTDLSNQPQHF
TRBJ1-5	TRBV6-6	-	CASSSTGSIPQHF
TRBJ1-1	TRBV5-4	-	CASSPRDRGNEAFF